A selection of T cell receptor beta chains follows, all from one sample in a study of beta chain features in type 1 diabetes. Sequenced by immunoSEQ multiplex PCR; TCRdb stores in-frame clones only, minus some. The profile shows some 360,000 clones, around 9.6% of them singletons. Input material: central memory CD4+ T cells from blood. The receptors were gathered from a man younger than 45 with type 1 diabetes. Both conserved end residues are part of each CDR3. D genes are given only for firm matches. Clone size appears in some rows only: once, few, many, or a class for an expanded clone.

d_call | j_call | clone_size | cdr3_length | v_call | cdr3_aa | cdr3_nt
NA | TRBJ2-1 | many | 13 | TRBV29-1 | CSVVGQGGNEQFF | TGCAGCGTTGTTGGACAGGGAGGGAATGAGCAGTTCTTC
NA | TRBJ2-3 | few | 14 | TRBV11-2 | CASSLRGSTDTQYF | TGTGCCAGCAGCTTGAGGGGGAGCACAGATACGCAGTATTTT
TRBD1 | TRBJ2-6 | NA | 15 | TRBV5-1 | CASGTGGSGANVLTF | TGCGCCAGCGGGACAGGGGGTTCTGGGGCCAACGTCCTGACTTTC
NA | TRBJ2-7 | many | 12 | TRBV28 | CASSLKGLEQYF | TGTGCCAGCAGTTTAAAGGGTCTCGAGCAGTACTTC
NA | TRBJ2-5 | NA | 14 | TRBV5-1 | CASSPDSEGETQYF | TGCGCCAGCAGCCCGGATTCCGAGGGGGAGACCCAGTACTTC
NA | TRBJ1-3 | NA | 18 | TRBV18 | CASSAKNQGPNSGNTIYF | TGTGCCAGCTCAGCCAAAAATCAGGGGCCAAACTCTGGAAACACCATATATTTT
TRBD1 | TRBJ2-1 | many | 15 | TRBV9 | CASSPWDRGYNEQFF | TGTGCCAGCAGCCCCTGGGACAGGGGCTACAATGAGCAGTTCTTC
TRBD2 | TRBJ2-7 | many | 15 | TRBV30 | CAWRSGTSGTYEQYF | TGTGCCTGGAGATCCGGGACTAGCGGAACCTACGAGCAGTACTTC
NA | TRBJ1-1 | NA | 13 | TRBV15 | CATSSDMNTEAFF | TGTGCCACCAGCAGCGACATGAACACTGAAGCTTTCTTT
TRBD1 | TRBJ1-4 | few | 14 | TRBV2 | CASRQGQVNEKLFF | TGTGCCAGCAGGCAGGGACAGGTTAATGAAAAACTGTTTTTT
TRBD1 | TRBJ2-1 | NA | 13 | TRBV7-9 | CASSLAQGDEQFF | TGTGCCAGCAGCTTAGCGCAGGGGGATGAGCAGTTCTTC
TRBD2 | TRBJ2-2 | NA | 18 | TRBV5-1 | CASSLGTSGTGGTGELFF | TGCGCCAGCAGCTTGGGGACTAGCGGGACGGGAGGAACCGGGGAGCTGTTTTTT
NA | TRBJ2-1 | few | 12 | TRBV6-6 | CASSYVGDEQFF | TGTGCCAGCAGTTACGTCGGTGATGAGCAGTTCTTC
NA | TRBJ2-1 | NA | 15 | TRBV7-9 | CASSPGRISYNEQFF | TGTGCCAGCAGCCCCGGACGGATTTCCTACAATGAGCAGTTCTTC
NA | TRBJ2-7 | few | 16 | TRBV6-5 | CASSYRGEASSYEQYF | TGTGCCAGCAGTTACCGAGGGGAAGCGAGCTCCTACGAGCAGTACTTC
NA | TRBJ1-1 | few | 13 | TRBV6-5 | CASSYGGNTEAFF | TGTGCCAGCAGTTACGGGGGGAACACTGAAGCTTTCTTT
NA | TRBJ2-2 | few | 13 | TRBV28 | CASSSLTFGELFF | TGTGCCAGCAGTTCTCTTACCTTCGGGGAGCTGTTTTTT
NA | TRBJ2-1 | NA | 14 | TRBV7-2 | CASSLAGVYNEQFF | TGTGCCAGCAGCTTAGCGGGAGTCTACAATGAGCAGTTCTTC
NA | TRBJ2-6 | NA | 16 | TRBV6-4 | CASSRDSRGGANVLTF | TGTGCCAGCTCGAGGGACTCCCGTGGGGGGGCCAACGTCCTGACTTTC
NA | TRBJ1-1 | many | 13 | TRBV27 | CASRPHRESEAFF | TGTGCCAGCAGACCTCACAGGGAGTCTGAAGCTTTCTTT
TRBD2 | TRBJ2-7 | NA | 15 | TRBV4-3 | CASSQAGGRANEQYF | TGCGCCAGCAGCCAAGCAGGCGGGAGGGCAAACGAGCAGTACTTC
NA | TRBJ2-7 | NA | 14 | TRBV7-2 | CASSVDPVGYEQYF | TGTGCCAGCAGCGTGGACCCGGTGGGGTACGAGCAGTACTTC
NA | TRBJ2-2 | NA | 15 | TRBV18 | CASRTEGVFTGELFF | TGTGCCAGCCGAACGGAAGGGGTCTTCACCGGGGAGCTGTTTTTT
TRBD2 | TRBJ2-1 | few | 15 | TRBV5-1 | CASSGRTSGRDEQFF | TGCGCCAGCAGCGGGAGGACTAGCGGGAGAGATGAGCAGTTCTTC
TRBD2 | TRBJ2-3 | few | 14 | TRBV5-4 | CASSQGEGPDTQYF | TGTGCCAGCAGCCAAGGGGAGGGGCCAGATACGCAGTATTTT
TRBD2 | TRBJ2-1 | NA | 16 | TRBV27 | CASSWTSGRAVNEQFF | TGTGCCAGCAGTTGGACTAGCGGGAGGGCCGTTAATGAGCAGTTCTTC
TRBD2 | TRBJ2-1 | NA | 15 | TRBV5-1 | CASFLSGSSYNEQFF | TGCGCCAGTTTCCTTAGCGGGAGTTCCTACAATGAGCAGTTCTTC
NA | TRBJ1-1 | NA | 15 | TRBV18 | CASSPPLGGFTEAFF | TGTGCCAGCTCACCACCCTTAGGGGGTTTCACTGAAGCTTTCTTT
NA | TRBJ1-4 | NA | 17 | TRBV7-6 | CASSLAGLSATNEKLFF | TGTGCCAGCAGCTTGGCGGGACTGTCCGCAACTAATGAAAAACTGTTTTTT
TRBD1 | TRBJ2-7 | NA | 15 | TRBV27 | CASRLPGTGSYEQYF | TGTGCCAGCAGGCTTCCCGGGACAGGGTCCTACGAGCAGTACTTC